The text below deals with one TCR beta chain. TCRdb's copy holds only in-frame clones and misses some; the assay was immunoSEQ multiplex PCR. Of approximately 440,000 clones listed, about 90% are singletons. The sample is drawn from a study of blood T cell repertoires in COVID-19. All enrollees were about 18 to 100 years old and from approximately 25 US areas. Cohort assignment relied on participant-reported clinical history. For recovered donors of Cohort 3, there were two negative PCRs, clearance, or symptom resolution. Trimming removed 4 bases from V and 6 bases from J; junction bases left unmatched: 4. Germline lookup yields CDR1 LGHDT and CDR2 YNNKEL (reference sequence). This CDR3 is 15 amino acids long.

The clonotype comes from a man aged 18 to 35 who had recovered from COVID-19. The sequencing input was PBMCs or T cells enriched from blood (not recorded which). V usage is TRBV3-1 (or the pseudogene TRBV3-2) and J usage is TRBJ1-5, with 12 nucleotides matching TRBD1. CDR3 region: CASSLGTGGFQPQHF. CDR3 nucleotides: TGTGCCAGCAGCCTCGGGACAGGGGGCTTTCAGCCCCAGCATTTT.